This T cell receptor (beta chain) came from a study of shared clonotypes between healthy human individuals. As for the study in general: Used for every donor were three CD4 naive, three CD4 memory, two CD8 naive and one CD8 memory plate.

The CDR3 is 16 amino acids. Deletions cut 4 bases from V and 8 bases from J, with 21 bases between. Germline-derived CDR1 and CDR2 are SGHRS and YFSETQ. Healthy adults negative for HIV, lacking recent acute infections or vaccinations, served as donors. Method: immunoSEQ multiplex PCR; TCRdb's copy keeps in-frame clones and lacks some. The data contain fewer than 850,000 clones, less than 80% of them singletons. This clone was picked up a small number of times. The chain couples TRBV5-1 to TRBJ1-4; D may be TRBD1 (6 bases). The source of this sequence is a young woman in good health. Sequencing used memory CD4+ T cells sorted from blood. Subset reported: CD45RA-negative fraction. The CDR3 loop is CASSLGVDSGSEKLFF. The CDR3 DNA sequence: TGCGCCAGCAGCCTAGGGGTGGACAGCGGATCGGAAAAACTGTTTTTT.